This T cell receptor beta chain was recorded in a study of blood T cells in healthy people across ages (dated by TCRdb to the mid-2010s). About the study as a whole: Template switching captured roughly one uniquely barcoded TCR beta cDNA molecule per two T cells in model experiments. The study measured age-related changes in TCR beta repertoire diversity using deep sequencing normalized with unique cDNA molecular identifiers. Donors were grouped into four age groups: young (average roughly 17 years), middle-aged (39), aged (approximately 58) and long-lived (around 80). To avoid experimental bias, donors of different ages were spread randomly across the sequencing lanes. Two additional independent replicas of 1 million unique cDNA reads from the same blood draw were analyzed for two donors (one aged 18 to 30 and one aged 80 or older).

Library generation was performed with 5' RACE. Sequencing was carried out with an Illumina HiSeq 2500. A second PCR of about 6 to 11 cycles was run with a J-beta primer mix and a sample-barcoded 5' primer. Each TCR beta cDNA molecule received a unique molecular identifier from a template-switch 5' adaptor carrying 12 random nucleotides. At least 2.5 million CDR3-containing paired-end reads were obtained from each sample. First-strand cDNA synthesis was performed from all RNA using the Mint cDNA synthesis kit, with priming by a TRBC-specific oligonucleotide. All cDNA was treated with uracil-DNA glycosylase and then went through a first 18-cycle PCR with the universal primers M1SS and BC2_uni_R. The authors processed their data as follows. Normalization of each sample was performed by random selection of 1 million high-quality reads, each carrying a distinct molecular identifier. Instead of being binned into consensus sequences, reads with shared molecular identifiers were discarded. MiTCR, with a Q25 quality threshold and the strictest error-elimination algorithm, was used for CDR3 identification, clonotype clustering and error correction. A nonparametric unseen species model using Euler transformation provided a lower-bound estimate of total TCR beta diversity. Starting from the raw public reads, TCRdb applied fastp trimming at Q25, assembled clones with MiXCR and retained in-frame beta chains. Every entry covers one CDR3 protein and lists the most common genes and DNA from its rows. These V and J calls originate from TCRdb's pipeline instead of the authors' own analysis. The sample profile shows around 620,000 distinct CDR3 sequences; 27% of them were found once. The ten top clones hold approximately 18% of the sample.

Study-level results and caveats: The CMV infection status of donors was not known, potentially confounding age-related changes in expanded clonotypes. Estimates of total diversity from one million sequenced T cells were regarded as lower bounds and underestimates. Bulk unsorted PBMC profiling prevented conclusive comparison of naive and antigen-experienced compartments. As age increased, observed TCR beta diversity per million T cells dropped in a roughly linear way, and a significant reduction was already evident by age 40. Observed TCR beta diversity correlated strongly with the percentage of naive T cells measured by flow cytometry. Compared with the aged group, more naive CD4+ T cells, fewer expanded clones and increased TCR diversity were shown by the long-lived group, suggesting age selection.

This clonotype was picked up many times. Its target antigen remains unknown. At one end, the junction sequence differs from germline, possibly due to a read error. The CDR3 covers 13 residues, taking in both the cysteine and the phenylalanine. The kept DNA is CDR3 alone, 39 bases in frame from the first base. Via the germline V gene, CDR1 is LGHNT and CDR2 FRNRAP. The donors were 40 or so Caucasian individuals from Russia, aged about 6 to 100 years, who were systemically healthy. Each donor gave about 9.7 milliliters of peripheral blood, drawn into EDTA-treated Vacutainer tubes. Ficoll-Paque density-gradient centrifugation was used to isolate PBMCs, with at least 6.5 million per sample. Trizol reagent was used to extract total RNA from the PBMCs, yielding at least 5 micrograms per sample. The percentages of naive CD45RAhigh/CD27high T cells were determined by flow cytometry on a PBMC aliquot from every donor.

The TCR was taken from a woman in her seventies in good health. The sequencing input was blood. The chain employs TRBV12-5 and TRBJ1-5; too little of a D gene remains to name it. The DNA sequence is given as TGTGCTAGTGCTTTGCTGATGGATCAGCCCCAGCATTTT. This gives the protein CASALLMDQPQHF.